Below are 5 T cell receptor beta chains sequenced from a single sample in a study of blood T cell repertoires in COVID-19. TCRdb's copy holds only in-frame clones and misses some; the assay was immunoSEQ multiplex PCR. The sample gives approximately 440,000 clones, approximately 90% of which show up once; 10% to 15% is in the top ten. The sequenced sample was peripheral blood. These receptors were taken from a woman aged 45-60 years with COVID-19, enrolled during active disease.

This chain links TRBV2 with TRBJ1-4; D might be TRBD1 (5 bases). The CDR3 spans 12 residues. The V and J ends lost 7 bases and 8 bases respectively, with 11 bases between them. CDR1 is SNHLY, CDR2 FYNNEI, per germline. The CDR3 spells CASNPGGEKLFF. The CDR3 coding sequence is TGTGCCAGCAATCCGGGGGGAGAAAAACTGTTTTTT.

V usage is TRBV5-1 and J usage is TRBJ2-5; 7 bases are a match to TRBD1. This CDR3 is built from 14 residues. Germline values: CDR1 SGHRS, CDR2 YFSETQ. Trimming at V came to 3 bases and at J to 3 bases, leaving 5 bases not matched to a gene. The CDR3: CASSYYRGKETQYF. The CDR3 nucleotides read TGCGCCAGCAGCTACTACAGGGGTAAAGAGACCCAGTACTTC.

This clone has a single count. The gene calls are TRBV5-1 and TRBJ1-4; D is unclear. Germline-derived CDR1 and CDR2 are SGHRS and YFSETQ. V was pared by 0 bases and J by 5 bases, with 5 bases between. The CDR3 spans 13 residues. The CDR3 DNA sequence: TGCGCCAGCAGCTTGGGTTCAAATGAAAAACTGTTTTTT. Translated, it gives CASSLGSNEKLFF.

The rearrangement joins TRBV9 to TRBJ2-1; D might be TRBD2 (6 bases). CDR1 is SGDLS and CDR2 is YYNGEE in the germline V gene. The CDR3 sequence is 13 residues long. The V end lost 4 bases, the J end lost 15 bases, and 20 bases lay between the germline ends. CDR3: CASSLRDGGLPFF. The CDR3 nucleotides are TGTGCCAGCAGCTTAAGGGACGGAGGGCTTCCGTTCTTC.

The rearrangement joins TRBV18 to TRBJ1-2; D remains ambiguous. With 2 bases removed from V and 2 bases from J, the gap between germline ends came to 15 bases. The CDR3 is 16 amino acids. Per the germline V gene, CDR1 is KGHSH and CDR2 is LQKENI. CDR3: CASSPSPTPINYGYTF. CDR3 sequence (DNA): TGTGCCAGCTCACCAAGTCCGACACCTATCAACTATGGCTACACCTTC.